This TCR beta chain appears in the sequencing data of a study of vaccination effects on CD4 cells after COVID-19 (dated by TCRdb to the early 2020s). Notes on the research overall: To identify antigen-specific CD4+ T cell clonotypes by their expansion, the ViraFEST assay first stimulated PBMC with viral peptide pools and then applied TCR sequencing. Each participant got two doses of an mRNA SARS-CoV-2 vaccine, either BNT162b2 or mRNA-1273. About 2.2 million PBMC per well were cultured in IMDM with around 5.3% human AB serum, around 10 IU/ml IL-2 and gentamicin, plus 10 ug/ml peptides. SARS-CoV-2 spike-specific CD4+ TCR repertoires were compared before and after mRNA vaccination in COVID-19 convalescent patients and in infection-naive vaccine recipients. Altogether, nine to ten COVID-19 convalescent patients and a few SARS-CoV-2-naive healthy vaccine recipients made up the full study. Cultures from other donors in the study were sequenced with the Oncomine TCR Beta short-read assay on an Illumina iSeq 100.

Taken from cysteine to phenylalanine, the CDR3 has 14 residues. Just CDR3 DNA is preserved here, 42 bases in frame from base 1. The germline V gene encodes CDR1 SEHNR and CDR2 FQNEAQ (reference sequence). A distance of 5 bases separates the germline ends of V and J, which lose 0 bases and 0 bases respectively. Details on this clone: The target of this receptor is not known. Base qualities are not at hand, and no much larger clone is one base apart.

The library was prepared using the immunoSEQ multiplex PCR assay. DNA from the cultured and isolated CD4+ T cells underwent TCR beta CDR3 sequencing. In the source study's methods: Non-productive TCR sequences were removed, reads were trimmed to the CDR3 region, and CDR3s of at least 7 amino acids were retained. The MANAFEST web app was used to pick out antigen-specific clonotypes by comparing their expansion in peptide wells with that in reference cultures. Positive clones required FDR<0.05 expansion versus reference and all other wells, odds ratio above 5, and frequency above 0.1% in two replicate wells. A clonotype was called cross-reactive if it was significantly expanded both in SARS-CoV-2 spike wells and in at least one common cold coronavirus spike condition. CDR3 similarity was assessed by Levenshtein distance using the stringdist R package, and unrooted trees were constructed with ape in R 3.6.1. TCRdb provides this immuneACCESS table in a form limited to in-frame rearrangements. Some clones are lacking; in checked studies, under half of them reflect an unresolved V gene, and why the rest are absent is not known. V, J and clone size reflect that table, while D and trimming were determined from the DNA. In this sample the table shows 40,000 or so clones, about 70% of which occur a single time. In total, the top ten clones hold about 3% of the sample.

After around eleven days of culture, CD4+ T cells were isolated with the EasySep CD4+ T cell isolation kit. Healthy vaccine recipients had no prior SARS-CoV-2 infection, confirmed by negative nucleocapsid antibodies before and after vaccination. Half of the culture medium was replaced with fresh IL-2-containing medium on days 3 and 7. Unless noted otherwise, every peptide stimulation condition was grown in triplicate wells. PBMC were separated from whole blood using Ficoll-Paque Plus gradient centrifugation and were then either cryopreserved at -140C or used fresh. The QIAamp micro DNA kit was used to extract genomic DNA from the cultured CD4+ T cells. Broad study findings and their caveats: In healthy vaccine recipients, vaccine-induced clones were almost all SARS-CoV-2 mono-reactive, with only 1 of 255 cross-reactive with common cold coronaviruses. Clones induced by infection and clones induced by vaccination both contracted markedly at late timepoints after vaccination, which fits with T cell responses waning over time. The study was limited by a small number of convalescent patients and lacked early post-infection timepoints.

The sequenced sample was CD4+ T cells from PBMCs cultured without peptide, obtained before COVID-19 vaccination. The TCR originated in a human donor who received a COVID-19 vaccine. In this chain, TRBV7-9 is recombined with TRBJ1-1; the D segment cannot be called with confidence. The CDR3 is CASSLAGMNTEAFF. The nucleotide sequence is TGTGCCAGCAGCTTAGCGGGGATGAACACTGAAGCTTTCTTT.